A single sample gave rise to the 16 T cell receptor beta chains below, sequenced in a study of beta chain features in type 1 diabetes. The study reverse transcribed the entire isolated RNA, so it sequenced expressed TCRB transcripts. The table came from immunoSEQ multiplex PCR; TCRdb's copy has only in-frame clones and leaves some out. The sample holds around 200,000 clones, 10% to 15% seen once. Material for sequencing was central memory CD4+ T cells from blood. The receptors derive from a woman under 30 in good health.

This clone came up a few times. V usage is TRBV27 and J usage is TRBJ1-1; 9 bases are shared with TRBD1. The CDR3 length is 15 residues. V shed 5 bases, J shed 1 base, and the junction held 5 bases outside the gene matches. In germline, CDR1 is MNHEY, CDR2 SMNVEV (reference sequence). CDR3 protein: CASSGDRVGNTEAFF. In DNA, the CDR3 is TGTGCCAGCAGTGGGGACAGGGTCGGGAACACTGAAGCTTTCTTT.

The rearrangement joins TRBV30 to TRBJ1-5, with 12 bases fitting TRBD1. V gave up 4 bases and J gave up 6 bases; unmatched junction bases: 7. Germline CDR1 reads GTSNPN; CDR2 reads SVGIG (reference sequence). The CDR3 loop spans 15 amino acids. The CDR3 loop reads CAWTSGQGATQPQHF. The CDR3 nucleotides are TGTGCCTGGACCTCGGGACAGGGGGCAACTCAGCCCCAGCATTTT.

The genes are TRBV13 and TRBJ1-2; 8 bases map to TRBD1. V was clipped by 5 bases and J by 3 bases; unmatched bases: 8. The CDR3 runs 15 residues. The V gene's germline CDR1 is PRHDT and CDR2 FYEKMQ (reference sequence). The CDR3 bases are TGTGCCAGCAGCCTCGGACAGGGCCATTACTATGGCTACACCTTC. It codes for CASSLGQGHYYGYTF. The full variable domain, rest sourced from reference TRBV13 and TRBJ1-2, is AAGVIQSPRHLIKEKRETATLKCYPIPRHDTVYWYQQGPGQDPQFLISFYEKMQSDKGSIPDRFSAQQFSDYHSELNMSSLELGDSALYFCASSLGQGHYYGYTFGSGTRLTVV.

This clone was observed a few times. This chain joins TRBV30 and TRBJ2-3; D possibly corresponds to TRBD2 (5 bases). The CDR3 has 14 residues. CDR1 and CDR2 from the germline V gene are GTSNPN and SVGIG (reference sequence). Trimming left V 1 base short and J 8 bases short, with 16 bases between. As DNA, the CDR3 is TGTGCCTGGAGTGACGGGATCTTGGCGGCTACGCAGTATTTT. This gives the protein CAWSDGILAATQYF.

This chain uses TRBV18 with TRBJ2-1; TRBD2 matches at 7 bases. This CDR3 comprises 15 residues. In germline, CDR1 is KGHSH, CDR2 LQKENI. J was trimmed by 5 bases and V by 3 bases; bases with no gene match: 7. CDR3 nucleotides: TGTGCCAGCTCACCCTCCCTGGGAGGGGACAATGAGCAGTTCTTC. It yields the protein CASSPSLGGDNEQFF.

The chain combines TRBV14 with TRBJ2-5; weak D call: TRBD2 (6 bases). Germline CDR1 SGHDN, CDR2 FVKESK. This CDR3 has 15 residues. V lost 4 bases and J 2 bases, leaving 14 bases between the germline ends. CDR3 DNA: TGTGCCAGCAGCCTCGGCGGGACGTGGCAAGAGACCCAGTACTTC. Translating gives CASSLGGTWQETQYF. Variable domain in full (rest from reference TRBV14 and TRBJ2-5): EAGVTQFPSHSVIEKGQTVTLRCDPISGHDNLYWYRRVMGKEIKFLLHFVKESKQDESGMPNNRFLAERTGGTYSTLKVQPAELEDSGVYFCASSLGGTWQETQYFGPGTRLLVL.

This clone was counted a few times. The chain couples TRBV7-9 to TRBJ2-7, with 7 bases matching TRBD2. The CDR3 covers 17 residues. Germline-derived CDR1 and CDR2 are SEHNR and FQNEAQ (reference sequence). The V gene end was trimmed by 5 bases and the J gene end by 3 bases; junction bases not matched to a gene: 16. The CDR3: CASSPGGGQGLYYEQYF. CDR3 nucleotide sequence: TGTGCCAGCAGCCCGGGGGGAGGGCAAGGTCTCTACTACGAGCAGTACTTC.

V is TRBV7-8 and J is TRBJ1-1, with D unclear. Trimming removed 4 bases from V and 1 base from J, with 7 bases in between. This CDR3 spans 13 amino acids. Germline values: CDR1 SGHVS, CDR2 FQNEAQ. CDR3 nucleotide sequence: TGTGCCAGCAGCTCCCCCTGGAACACTGAAGCTTTCTTT. Translated, it gives CASSSPWNTEAFF. Supplemented by reference TRBV7-8 and TRBJ1-1, the full variable domain reads GAGVSQSPRYKVAKRGQDVALRCDPISGHVSLFWYQQALGQGPEFLTYFQNEAQLDKSGLPSDRFFAERPEGSVSTLKIQRTQQEDSAVYLCASSSPWNTEAFFGQGTRLTVV.

The V gene is TRBV10-3, the J gene TRBJ2-7; TRBD2 matches 7 bases. Germline lookup yields CDR1 ENHRY and CDR2 SYGVKD. The CDR3 spans 15 residues. J was trimmed by 0 bases and V by 10 bases; bases with no gene match: 12. The CDR3 region is CATLEPGLNSYEQYF. CDR3 bases: TGTGCCACGCTGGAACCGGGACTAAACTCCTACGAGCAGTACTTC.

This clone turned up a few times. The rearrangement joins TRBV15 to TRBJ2-5; D may be TRBD2 (6 bases). Trimming removed 3 bases at V and 4 bases at J, with 9 bases between. Germline CDR1 is LNHNV and CDR2 is YYDKDF (reference sequence). There are 13 residues in the CDR3. CDR3 sequence reads: CATSRGRGETQYF. Written as DNA, the CDR3 is TGTGCCACCAGCAGGGGGCGGGGAGAGACCCAGTACTTC.

The chain is built from TRBV5-1 and TRBJ2-7; D perhaps matches TRBD1 (5 bases). V lost 1 base, J lost 3 bases, and 5 bases lay in between. The CDR3 is made up of 12 amino acids. Germline V CDR1 and CDR2: SGHRS, YFSETQ. CDR3 sequence reads: CASSLTGYEQYF. Here the CDR3 DNA reads TGCGCCAGCAGCTTGACAGGCTACGAGCAGTACTTC.

This chain uses TRBV2 with TRBJ2-1; perhaps TRBD2 as D (6 bases). Germline V gene sequence: CDR1 SNHLY, CDR2 FYNNEI. V dropped 3 bases and J dropped 2 bases, with 14 bases sitting between them. The CDR3 runs to 16 residues. CDR3 DNA sequence: TGTGCCAGCAGTGAGCCGGGACTGCGAACCTACAATGAGCAGTTCTTC. Translated: CASSEPGLRTYNEQFF. The full variable domain, in which reference TRBV2 and TRBJ2-1 provide the parts outside the CDR3, is EPEVTQTPSHQVTQMGQEVILRCVPISNHLYFYWYRQILGQKVEFLVSFYNNEISEKSEIFDDQFSVERPDGSNFTLKIRSTKLEDSAMYFCASSEPGLRTYNEQFFGPGTRLTVL.

The rearrangement joins TRBV4-3 to TRBJ1-1; tentative D call: TRBD1 (5 bases). With 5 bases removed from V and 1 base from J, the gap between germline ends came to 11 bases. Germline values: CDR1 LGHNA, CDR2 YSLEER. The CDR3 length is 14 residues. The CDR3 reads CASSAGGRNTEAFF. DNA for the CDR3: TGCGCCAGCAGCGCGGGGGGTAGGAACACTGAAGCTTTCTTT.

The genes are TRBV7-2 and TRBJ1-5; D remains ambiguous. The CDR3 has 15 amino acids. V lost 5 bases and J lost 4, with 15 bases in between. CDR1 is SGHTA and CDR2 is FQGNSA in the germline V gene. CDR3 bases: TGTGCCAGCAGCCCCGGTCCTAATCGGAATCAGCCCCAGCATTTT. Amino acid sequence: CASSPGPNRNQPQHF.

This clone was seen a few times. The chain uses TRBV9 and TRBJ2-2; TRBD2 agrees at 10 bases. The CDR3 is 14 residues long. The J segment lost 6 bases and the V segment lost 4 bases, leaving 3 bases of the junction unmatched. The germline gives CDR1 SGDLS, CDR2 YYNGEE. CDR3 amino acids: CASSLLAGAGELFF. The CDR3 nucleotides read TGTGCCAGCAGCCTTCTAGCGGGAGCCGGGGAGCTGTTTTTT. Combining the CDR3 with reference TRBV9 and TRBJ2-2 gives the whole variable domain DSGVTQTPKHLITATGQRVTLRCSPRSGDLSVYWYQQSLDQGLQFLIQYYNGEERAKGNILERFSAQQFPDLHSELNLSSLELGDSALYFCASSLLAGAGELFFGEGSRLTVL.

The chain links TRBV27 to TRBJ2-2; D is perhaps TRBD1 (6 bases). The germline V and J ends were trimmed by 6 bases and 2 bases, with 7 bases remaining between them. The CDR3 has 13 amino acids. Germline CDR1 MNHEY, CDR2 SMNVEV (reference sequence). CDR3 in amino acids: CASRGQNTGELFF. The CDR3 DNA reads as TGTGCCAGCAGGGGACAAAACACCGGGGAGCTGTTTTTT.